The clone carrying this T cell receptor (beta chain) appeared a few times. Its antigen is unknown. This table comes from immunoSEQ multiplex PCR, and its TCRdb copy is limited to in-frame clones, with some not included. The data show 90,000 to 120,000 clones, roughly 90% seen once. The source of the sample is a study of graft-versus-host responses after intestinal transplantation. Per the germline V gene, CDR1 is MNHEY and CDR2 is SVGAGI. V trimming: 7 bases; J trimming: 7 bases; junction bases outside the gene matches: 10. There are 14 residues in the CDR3. The sequence derives from a human donor who received an intestinal transplant. The material was unstimulated CD4+ T cells sorted from spleen or lymph node cells, obtained before intestinal transplant. The V and J genes are TRBV6-5 and TRBJ1-5, with 7 bases fitting TRBD1. The CDR3 nucleotides are TGTGCCAGCACCCAAATGACAGGGCCACAGCCCCAGCATTTT. This sequence encodes CASTQMTGPQPQHF.